The T cell receptor beta chain described here comes from a study of T cell responses to AZD1222 COVID-19 vaccine. About the research overall: Recipients boosted at about 4 weeks or about 12 weeks are pooled. Study results and caveats: Baseline seropositives among AZD1222 recipients totaled only five to seven. Recipients of two AZD1222 doses showed rising Spike-specific TCR breadth and depth.

With V trimmed by 0 bases and J by 7 bases, 5 bases remained unmatched. The CDR3 runs 16 residues. Germline V gene data show CDR1 as SGDLS and CDR2 as YYNGEE. This clone was seen a handful of times. What it recognizes is unknown. Libraries were prepared by immunoSEQ multiplex PCR; TCRdb keeps only in-frame clonotypes and omits some of them. The data contain 72,000 or so clones, 75% to 90% of them seen just once; the ten biggest clones take up around 21%. V is TRBV9 and J is TRBJ2-1; TRBD2 agrees at 12 bases. The sample was peripheral blood, taken on day 0 of AZD1222 vaccination. This sequence originates from an adult in good health. The CDR3 DNA is TGTGCCAGCAGCGTAGGTCCTAGCGGGGGGGCTAATGAGCAGTTCTTC. Amino acid sequence: CASSVGPSGGANEQFF.